The 30 T cell receptor beta chains presented below share a single source sample, sequenced in a study of blood T cell repertoires in COVID-19 (dated by TCRdb to 2020 to 2021). Library generation was performed with the immunoSEQ multiplex PCR assay. TCRdb's version of the immuneACCESS table is confined to in-frame rearrangements and falls short of the full clone set. An unresolved V gene accounts for under half of the shortfall where checked; the remainder is of unknown origin. This sample gives hundreds of thousands of clones in total; around 87% of them show up just once. 0.9% to 1.2% of the sample lies in the top ten. Sequences were obtained from PBMCs or T cells enriched from blood (not recorded which). The receptors originated from a man younger than 40 who had recovered from COVID-19.

This clone has only a few counts. Other DNA sequences in this specimen translate into the identical CDR3. The chain joins TRBV18 to TRBJ2-7, with 8 bases that match TRBD1. V shed 3 bases and J 0 bases; nucleotides not matched to a gene: 1. This CDR3 region has 14 residues. Germline V CDR1 and CDR2: KGHSH, LQKENI. The CDR3 spells CASSPTGGSYEQYF. CDR3 bases: TGTGCCAGCTCACCCACAGGGGGCTCCTACGAGCAGTACTTC.

The CDR3 coding sequence is TGTGCCAGCAGCTTACCCGGGACTGAAGCTTTCTTT. Protein: CASSLPGTEAFF. The chain links TRBV5-6 to TRBJ1-1; D uncertain. This CDR3 is 12 amino acids long. Per the germline V gene, CDR1 is SGHDT and CDR2 is YYEEEE. With 2 bases removed from V and 5 bases from J, the gap between germline ends came to 7 bases.

This chain joins TRBV10-3 and TRBJ2-2; D might be TRBD1 (8 bases). Per germline, CDR1 ENHRY and CDR2 SYGVKD. This CDR3 has 15 residues. V was pared by 10 bases and J by 5 bases, with 20 bases between. CDR3 coding DNA: TGTGCCACCTCGACTGGACAGGGAGGGACCGGGGAGCTGTTTTTT. The encoded protein is CATSTGQGGTGELFF.

This clone was counted only a few times. The chain has TRBV6-1 and TRBJ2-3; 10 nucleotides line up with TRBD2. This CDR3 has 14 residues. Germline V CDR1 and CDR2: MNHNS, SASEGT. J gave up 6 bases and V 3 bases, and 3 bases lay outside the gene matches. CDR3 protein: CASSDLAGADTQYF. CDR3 sequence (DNA): TGTGCCAGCAGTGACCTAGCGGGAGCGGATACGCAGTATTTT.

In this sample, this clone turned up a few times. The rearrangement joins TRBV27 to TRBJ1-5, with TRBD1 identical over 9 bases. CDR1 is MNHEY and CDR2 is SMNVEV in the germline V gene (reference sequence). The CDR3 sequence is 14 residues long. Losses at the gene ends were 5 bases for V and 4 bases for J; bases not matched to a gene: 3. The CDR3 DNA sequence: TGTGCCAGCAGTCTAGACAGGGGGAATCAGCCCCAGCATTTT. Translation: CASSLDRGNQPQHF.

This rearrangement joins TRBV6-5 to TRBJ2-7, with TRBD1 identical over 9 bases. The V segment lost 6 bases and the J segment 5 bases; nucleotides outside the gene matches: 5. This CDR3 has 13 residues. Germline-derived CDR1 and CDR2 are MNHEY and SVGAGI. CDR3 protein: CASRGQGVDEQYF. The CDR3 DNA reads TGTGCCAGCAGGGGACAGGGAGTAGACGAGCAGTACTTC.

J is TRBJ1-2 and V is TRBV19; TRBD1 aligns across 8 bases. This CDR3 comprises 16 residues. In germline, CDR1 is LNHDA, CDR2 SQIVND (reference sequence). Unmatched junction bases numbered 7, after V lost 0 bases and J lost 4 bases. For the CDR3, the DNA is TGTGCCAGTAGTATAGACCCCCCGGGACAGGCCTATGGCTACACCTTC. Its translation is CASSIDPPGQAYGYTF.

V and J are TRBV7-8 and TRBJ2-5; 10 bases line up with TRBD1. This CDR3 comprises 14 residues. With V trimmed by 3 bases and J by 3 bases, 1 base remained unmatched. Germline loops: CDR1 SGHVS, CDR2 FQNEAQ. The chain's CDR3 is CASSLGTGEETQYF. CDR3 coding DNA: TGTGCCAGCAGCTTGGGGACAGGGGAAGAGACCCAGTACTTC.

J is TRBJ1-2 and V is TRBV5-4; D is perhaps TRBD1 (5 bases). Deletions cut 0 bases from V and 3 bases from J, with 12 bases between. CDR1 and CDR2 from the germline V gene are SGHNT and YYREEE (reference sequence). The CDR3 is 15 residues long. CDR3 sequence (DNA): TGTGCCAGCAGCTTGGAAAGCCAGGGCCACTATGGCTACACCTTC. It specifies CASSLESQGHYGYTF.

The chain joins TRBV30 to TRBJ1-6; 7 bases line up with TRBD1. Germline V gene sequence: CDR1 GTSNPN, CDR2 SVGIG (reference sequence). The CDR3 is 13 residues long. Germline trimming cut 4 bases from V and 9 bases from J; bases unmatched to any gene: 6. CDR3 in amino acids: CAWTSQGTSPLHF. In nucleotides, the CDR3 is TGTGCCTGGACATCACAGGGGACTTCACCCCTCCACTTT.

This clone was counted only a few times. V usage is TRBV28 and J usage is TRBJ1-2, with TRBD1 matching 7 bases. The CDR3 runs 14 residues. The trim removed 7 bases at V and 4 bases at J, leaving 9 bases unmatched. CDR1 and CDR2 from the germline V gene are MDHEN and SYDVKM. Written as DNA, the CDR3 is TGTGCCAGCACCAAACAGGGGAAATCCTATGGCTACACCTTC. Protein: CASTKQGKSYGYTF.

The chain's CDR3 is CASSSGLAVNEQFF. The CDR3 DNA follows: TGTGCCAGCAGCTCAGGACTAGCGGTCAATGAGCAGTTCTTC. The rearrangement joins TRBV11-2 to TRBJ2-1; TRBD2 matches at 10 bases. V shed 4 bases and J 6 bases; nucleotides not matched to a gene: 3. The CDR3 runs to 14 residues. CDR1 and CDR2 (germline): SGHAT, FQNNGV.

V is TRBV6-5 and J is TRBJ1-3, with D unclear. Trimming removed 7 bases from V and 0 bases from J, with 10 bases in between. The CDR3 has 14 residues. Germline CDR1 reads MNHEY; CDR2 reads SVGAGI. The CDR3 region has the DNA TGTGCCAGCAAGAACACGAACTCTGGAAACACCATATATTTT. Its protein product is CASKNTNSGNTIYF.

The rearrangement joins TRBV5-1 to TRBJ2-7; TRBD2 matches at 7 bases. Trimming cost V 3 bases and J 3 bases; bases outside gene matches: 6. In germline, CDR1 is SGHRS, CDR2 YFSETQ. This CDR3 comprises 14 residues. DNA for the CDR3: TGCGCCAGCAGCTCTAGCGGAGCGAGCTACGAGCAGTACTTC. Its protein product is CASSSSGASYEQYF.

There are a few counts of this clone. This rearrangement joins TRBV5-1 to TRBJ2-2; the match to TRBD2 covers 13 bases. The V gene's germline CDR1 is SGHRS and CDR2 YFSETQ. This CDR3 region has 15 residues. With V trimmed by 4 bases and J by 6 bases, 3 bases remained unmatched. The CDR3 DNA is TGCGCCAGCAGCCAGGGACTAGCGGGATCCGGGGAGCTGTTTTTT. Translating gives CASSQGLAGSGELFF.

The rearrangement links TRBV24-1 to TRBJ2-3, with 10 nucleotides matching TRBD2. Unmatched junction bases numbered 4, after V lost 3 bases and J lost 2 bases. CDR1 and CDR2 (germline): KGHDR, SFDVKD. This CDR3 contains 16 residues. Here the CDR3 DNA reads TGTGCCACCAGTGATCTCGGACTAGCGGACACAGATACGCAGTATTTT. Its protein product is CATSDLGLADTDTQYF.

The chain couples TRBV7-8 to TRBJ2-7; D is perhaps TRBD2 (6 bases). The CDR3 runs to 16 residues. The V end was cut by 2 bases, the J end by 7 bases, with 21 bases between. Looked up from germline, CDR1 is SGHVS and CDR2 is FQNEAQ. The CDR3 here is CASSLRTGLLAGEQYF. The CDR3 region has the DNA TGTGCCAGCAGCTTACGGACGGGACTCCTGGCAGGGGAGCAGTACTTC.

A single count supports this clone. The J gene is TRBJ1-1, the V gene TRBV28; D not resolved. The CDR3 spans 13 residues. V was clipped by 3 bases and J by 1 base, with 6 bases between them. Germline V gives CDR1 MDHEN, CDR2 SYDVKM. CDR3 nucleotides: TGTGCCAGCAGTTTTTGGCAGAACACTGAAGCTTTCTTT. It specifies CASSFWQNTEAFF.

The V and J genes are TRBV18 and TRBJ2-1; 7 positions agree with TRBD2. Trimming took 0 bases from V and 5 from J; bases not matched to a gene: 1. Per germline, CDR1 KGHSH and CDR2 LQKENI. This CDR3 region has 14 residues. The CDR3 spells CASSPPGGNNEQFF. In DNA form, the CDR3 reads TGTGCCAGCTCACCACCGGGGGGGAACAATGAGCAGTTCTTC.

The J gene is TRBJ1-1, the V gene TRBV20-1, with TRBD1 matching over 7 bases. Germline CDR1 DFQATT, CDR2 SNEGSKA (reference sequence). The CDR3 extends over 11 amino acids. With V trimmed by 4 bases and J by 11 bases, 7 bases remained unmatched. The CDR3 region is CSANRQGRAFF. The CDR3 nucleotides read TGCAGTGCTAACCGACAGGGACGGGCTTTCTTT.

Written as DNA, the CDR3 is TGTGCCATCAGTGAGACCCCGCGGGAGCAGTTCTTC. This gives the protein CAISETPREQFF. The chain couples TRBV10-3 to TRBJ2-1; D is undetermined. There are 12 residues in the CDR3. Germline V lookup: CDR1 ENHRY, CDR2 SYGVKD. Deletions cut 2 bases from V and 10 bases from J, with 9 bases between.

CDR3 in DNA: TGTGCCTGGAGTGGGACTAGCGGGAGTAGAAATGAGCAGTTCTTC. Translation gives CAWSGTSGSRNEQFF. The rearrangement links TRBV30 to TRBJ2-1; 13 nucleotides agree with TRBD2. Germline CDR1 and CDR2: GTSNPN and SVGIG (reference sequence). This CDR3 contains 15 residues. After removal of 1 base from V and 7 bases from J, the junction contained 4 bases not matched to a gene.

The genes are TRBV2 and TRBJ2-2; 12 nucleotides line up with TRBD2. Trimming took 6 bases from V and 6 from J; bases not matched to a gene: 5. The CDR3 runs 15 residues. CDR1 and CDR2 (germline): SNHLY, FYNNEI. CDR3 amino acids: CASRPGLAGAGELFF. The DNA for the CDR3 is TGTGCCAGCAGACCGGGACTAGCGGGTGCCGGGGAGCTGTTTTTT. The full variable domain, its missing parts supplied by reference TRBV2 and TRBJ2-2, is EPEVTQTPSHQVTQMGQEVILRCVPISNHLYFYWYRQILGQKVEFLVSFYNNEISEKSEIFDDQFSVERPDGSNFTLKIRSTKLEDSAMYFCASRPGLAGAGELFFGEGSRLTVL.

This rearrangement joins TRBV12-3 or TRBV12-4 to TRBJ2-1, with D perhaps TRBD1 (5 bases). Trimming shortened V by 10 bases and J by 8 bases, and 15 bases separated the two germline ends. The CDR3 totals 12 residues. CDR3 sequence: CATTVLGDEQFF. CDR3 nucleotides: TGTGCCACCACGGTTCTAGGGGATGAGCAGTTCTTC.

The chain is built from TRBV6-5 and TRBJ2-7; D gene ambiguous. Germline CDR1 and CDR2: MNHEY and SVGAGI. The CDR3 covers 14 residues. Deletions cut 2 bases from V and 3 bases from J, with 11 bases between. CDR3 DNA: TGTGCCAGCAGTTACGGTGCCGCGAACTACGAGCAGTACTTC. Amino acids: CASSYGAANYEQYF.

The chain employs TRBV27 and TRBJ2-7; possibly TRBD1 for D (5 bases). The V gene lost 2 bases and the J gene lost 1 base, with 6 bases spanning the gap. This CDR3 contains 13 residues. The germline CDR1 and CDR2 sequences are MNHEY and SMNVEV (reference sequence). The CDR3: CASSLGHSYEQYF. CDR3 nucleotides: TGTGCCAGCAGTTTAGGACATTCCTACGAGCAGTACTTC.

The CDR3 is CSVERLAGETQYF. CDR3 coding DNA: TGCAGCGTTGAAAGACTAGCCGGGGAGACCCAGTACTTC. The chain combines TRBV29-1 with TRBJ2-5; 7 bases map to TRBD2. The CDR3 contains 13 residues. The germline V gene encodes CDR1 SQVTM and CDR2 ANQGSEA. Trimming cost V 2 bases and J 5 bases; bases outside gene matches: 5. The variable domain in full, with the rest retrieved from reference TRBV29-1 and TRBJ2-5, is SAVISQKPSRDICQRGTSLTIQCQVDSQVTMMFWYRQQPGQSLTLIATANQGSEATYESGFVIDKFPISRPNLTFSTLTVSNMSPEDSSIYLCSVERLAGETQYFGPGTRLLVL.

The chain is built from TRBV5-1 and TRBJ2-3; no clear D gene. V was cut by 6 bases and J by 2 bases, with 10 bases left in between. The V gene's germline CDR1 is SGHRS and CDR2 YFSETQ. This CDR3 comprises 13 residues. The CDR3 region is CASKQEPTDTQYF. For the CDR3, the DNA is TGCGCCAGCAAGCAGGAACCCACAGATACGCAGTATTTT. The variable domain in full, completed from reference TRBV5-1 and TRBJ2-3, reads KAGVTQTPRYLIKTRGQQVTLSCSPISGHRSVSWYQQTPGQGLQFLFEYFSETQRNKGNFPGRFSGRQFSNSRSEMNVSTLELGDSALYLCASKQEPTDTQYFGPGTRLTVL.

This chain connects TRBV24-1 to TRBJ2-3, with 7 bases identical to TRBD1. The V gene's germline CDR1 is KGHDR and CDR2 SFDVKD. Germline trimming cut 5 bases from V and 1 base from J; bases unmatched to any gene: 5. The CDR3 spans 15 residues. The CDR3 sequence is CATSARGSGTDTQYF. CDR3 sequence (DNA): TGTGCCACCAGTGCCAGGGGGAGCGGCACAGATACGCAGTATTTT.

The sample holds one count of this clone. The chain recombines TRBV28 with TRBJ2-3; D not certain. Germline V gene sequence: CDR1 MDHEN, CDR2 SYDVKM. There are 12 residues in the CDR3. Trimming stripped 5 bases from V and 3 bases from J, with 6 bases between. The CDR3 loop is CASSLGTDTQYF. CDR3 bases: TGTGCCAGCAGTCTAGGAACAGATACGCAGTATTTT.